Here is one T cell receptor beta chain with its context. As yet, its antigen is unknown. The sample comes from a study of long-term antiretroviral therapy in people with HIV. This CDR3 region has 16 residues. Germline V gene data show CDR1 as SGHRS and CDR2 as YFSETQ. V gave up 2 bases and J gave up 5 bases; unmatched junction bases: 5. Study-wide results and caveats: Pre-ART clonal expansions dominated every time point's repertoire.

The immunoSEQ assay was v3.0, run at survey level. TCRdb keeps only in-frame clones here, not all; method: immunoSEQ multiplex PCR. The data hold about 39,000 clones, with approximately 85% observed a single time. Sequences were derived from unsorted PBMCs, sampled 3.1 years after starting antiretroviral therapy. The source is a woman in her 50s with HIV. The V call is TRBV5-1, the J call TRBJ2-2; 11 bases line up with TRBD2. CDR3 DNA sequence: TGCGCCAGCAGCTTTGTAGCGGGGGGGAGAACCGGGGAGCTGTTTTTT. Translating gives CASSFVAGGRTGELFF.